These T cell receptor beta chains were read from a single sample in a study of identifying expanded T cells in peripheral blood. Method: immunoSEQ multiplex PCR; TCRdb's copy keeps in-frame clones and lacks some. The sample lists approximately 130,000 clones, 65% to 90% seen once, with 8.4% in the top ten. Material for sequencing was blood. The receptors derive from a person aged 18 to 75 in good health. Both conserved end residues are part of each CDR3. D genes are given only for firm matches. Size tells how often a clone was seen (once, few, many) or the class of an expanded clone, and some rows leave it out.

V gene	D gene	clone size	J gene	CDR3 length	CDR3 DNA	CDR3 protein
TRBV29-1	NA	NA	TRBJ2-1	11	TGCAGCGCACCAATGGGGAGTGGGCAGTTCTTC	CSAPMGSGQFF
TRBV28	TRBD1	NA	TRBJ1-1	14	TGTGCCAGCAGCCGTCCCGGGACAGGGAATGAAGCTTTCTTT	CASSRPGTGNEAFF
TRBV5-4	NA	NA	TRBJ1-1	14	TGTGCCAGCAGCCCAGCCACAGGCTGGACTGAAGCTTTCTTT	CASSPATGWTEAFF
TRBV10-3	NA	NA	TRBJ1-1	13	TGTGCCATCAGAGCACAGGATCGGACTGAAGCTTTCTTT	CAIRAQDRTEAFF
TRBV6-1	TRBD1	NA	TRBJ1-3	14	TGTGCCAGCTGGGACAGGGGTTCTGGAAACACCATATATTTT	CASWDRGSGNTIYF
TRBV18	NA	NA	TRBJ1-1	15	TGTGCCAGCTCTCAAACCGGGACATTGAACACTGAAGCTTTCTTT	CASSQTGTLNTEAFF
TRBV29-1	TRBD2	NA	TRBJ2-3	15	TGCAGCGTGGACCCTGAGGCGGGAGTTGCTGATACGCAGTATTTT	CSVDPEAGVADTQYF
TRBV29-1	NA	NA	TRBJ1-2	13	TGCAGCGTAGACCCCGGGACACATTATGGCTACACCTTC	CSVDPGTHYGYTF
TRBV6-1	NA	NA	TRBJ1-4	14	TGTGCCAGCAGTGATATCGGGTTAGAAGAAAAACTGTTTTTT	CASSDIGLEEKLFF
TRBV15	NA	NA	TRBJ2-3	10	TGTGCCACCGAGGGGGATACGCAGTATTTT	CATEGDTQYF
TRBV5-4	TRBD2	NA	TRBJ2-1	14	TGTGCCAGCAGCGATAGGACTAGCGGAATGGAGCAGTTCTTC	CASSDRTSGMEQFF
TRBV6-1	NA	NA	TRBJ2-1	15	TGTGCCAGCCCCTCGGACCAGTACTCCTACAATGAGCAGTTCTTC	CASPSDQYSYNEQFF
TRBV6-1	TRBD1	NA	TRBJ1-1	13	TGTGCCAGCATCGGGACAGGGTACACTGAAGCTTTCTTT	CASIGTGYTEAFF
TRBV19	TRBD1	NA	TRBJ2-2	15	TGTGCCAGTAGTATCCAGGGGGCGGTCCCCGGGGAGCTGTTTTTT	CASSIQGAVPGELFF
TRBV19	NA	NA	TRBJ1-3	12	TGTGCCAGTACCCCGGCTGGAAACACCATATATTTT	CASTPAGNTIYF
TRBV11-2	NA	NA	TRBJ2-3	17	TGTGCCAGCAGCTTAATGGGCGAGTCAGGGAGTACAGATACGCAGTATTTT	CASSLMGESGSTDTQYF
TRBV29-1	NA	NA	TRBJ2-3	12	TGCAGCGTTGTACGGAGCACAGATACGCAGTATTTT	CSVVRSTDTQYF
TRBV7-7	TRBD1	NA	TRBJ2-7	16	TGTGCCAGCAGCTATCATAGACAGGGAAGGACCTACGAGCAGTACTTC	CASSYHRQGRTYEQYF
TRBV7-9	TRBD1	NA	TRBJ1-4	13	TGTGCCAGCAGCACCACAGGGGGCGAAAAACTGTTTTTT	CASSTTGGEKLFF
TRBV7-2	TRBD2	NA	TRBJ2-1	15	TGTGCCAGCAGCTTTCAAGCGGGAGGGTACAATGAGCAGTTCTTC	CASSFQAGGYNEQFF
TRBV6-5	NA	NA	TRBJ1-1	15	TGTGCCAGCAGTTCCTCCGGGACACAGAACACTGAAGCTTTCTTT	CASSSSGTQNTEAFF
TRBV10-3	TRBD1	few	TRBJ1-1	12	TGTGCCATCAGGGGACAGGGGACTGAAGCTTTCTTT	CAIRGQGTEAFF
TRBV6-5	TRBD2	NA	TRBJ2-5	14	TGTGCCAGCAGCCCAGCGGGGCAGGAAGAGACCCAGTACTTC	CASSPAGQEETQYF
TRBV5-4	TRBD1	once	TRBJ1-1	14	TGTGCCAGCAGCCGACAGGGGGGTTTCGTTGAAGCTTTCTTT	CASSRQGGFVEAFF
TRBV5-1	TRBD1	NA	TRBJ1-1	16	TGCGCCAGCAGCTTGGGACCAGGGGGCAAGGGCACTGAAGCTTTCTTT	CASSLGPGGKGTEAFF
TRBV7-9	TRBD2	NA	TRBJ2-1	15	TGTGCCAGCAGCTACGAGGGGAGGGCCTACAATGAGCAGTTCTTC	CASSYEGRAYNEQFF
TRBV9	NA	NA	TRBJ1-2	13	TGTGCCAGCAGCGTAGTAAGGGGCTATGGCTACACCTTC	CASSVVRGYGYTF
TRBV10-3	NA	NA	TRBJ1-3	18	TGTGCCATCAGTGAGTCGAGTGGCGGCAGCGTCTCTGGAAACACCATATATTTT	CAISESSGGSVSGNTIYF
TRBV18	NA	NA	TRBJ2-3	15	TGTGCCAGCTCCCGAACGACAGCCGACGCAGATACGCAGTATTTT	CASSRTTADADTQYF
TRBV5-6	NA	NA	TRBJ2-1	14	TGTGCCAGCAGCTTGATGGACGGTTACAATGAGCAGTTCTTC	CASSLMDGYNEQFF
TRBV18	NA	few	TRBJ2-2	15	TGTGCCAGCTCACGACTTGACACGAAAGCCGGGGAGCTGTTTTTT	CASSRLDTKAGELFF
TRBV6-4	NA	NA	TRBJ1-1	13	TGTGCCAGCAGTGACGAGTATTGGTCTGAAGCTTTCTTT	CASSDEYWSEAFF
TRBV7-9	NA	once	TRBJ1-4	19	TGTGCCAGCAGCTCACCCGGGACGTTGGGGTTTGCAACTAATGAAAAACTGTTTTTT	CASSSPGTLGFATNEKLFF
TRBV19	NA	NA	TRBJ1-5	15	TGTGCCAGTAGTTCCTGGGGTGACAGCAATCAGCCCCAGCATTTT	CASSSWGDSNQPQHF
TRBV10-1	TRBD1	NA	TRBJ1-1	14	TGCGCCAGCAGTCCCGGGACAGGCGGGACTGAAGCTTTCTTT	CASSPGTGGTEAFF
TRBV7-9	NA	NA	TRBJ1-1	11	TGTGCCAGCAGCCCAAGGACTGAAGCTTTCTTT	CASSPRTEAFF
TRBV9	NA	NA	TRBJ2-1	13	TGTGCCAGCAGCGTAGCTACCTACAATGAGCAGTTCTTC	CASSVATYNEQFF
TRBV7-9	NA	NA	TRBJ1-2	13	TGTGCCAGCAGCCGGGCGGAGCAGGGGGGCTACACCTTC	CASSRAEQGGYTF
TRBV7-9	TRBD2	NA	TRBJ2-3	14	TGTGCCATTGCCGGGACTAGTTTATCAGATACGCAGTATTTT	CAIAGTSLSDTQYF
TRBV11-3	TRBD1	NA	TRBJ2-5	14	TGTGCCAGCAGCTCAGGGGGCCATGAAGAGACCCAGTACTTC	CASSSGGHEETQYF
TRBV28	NA	NA	TRBJ1-1	11	TGTGCCAGCAGTTTGAGGACTGAAGCTTTCTTT	CASSLRTEAFF
TRBV19	NA	NA	TRBJ2-7	12	TGTGCCAGTAGATCAGACAGAAACGAGCAGTACTTC	CASRSDRNEQYF
TRBV9	TRBD1	NA	TRBJ1-3	17	TGTGCCAGCAGCACCGCGGACAGGGCCTACTCTGGAAACACCATATATTTT	CASSTADRAYSGNTIYF
TRBV28	NA	NA	TRBJ2-1	11	TGTGCCAGCAGTCTGGACAGAGAGCAGTTCTTC	CASSLDREQFF
TRBV5-1	TRBD1	NA	TRBJ1-1	15	TGCGCCAGCAGCGCGCTACCAACAGGGGCCACTGAAGCTTTCTTT	CASSALPTGATEAFF
TRBV2	NA	NA	TRBJ1-2	13	TGTGCCAGCAGGATGGAACTTAACTATGGCTACACCTTC	CASRMELNYGYTF
TRBV5-5	NA	NA	TRBJ1-1	13	TGTGCCAGCAGCTCGGTGGGAGCAGGTGAAGCTTTCTTT	CASSSVGAGEAFF
TRBV28	NA	NA	TRBJ1-2	15	TGTGCCAGCACCGCGAGGACAGTGGCTAACTATGGCTACACCTTC	CASTARTVANYGYTF
TRBV5-6	TRBD1	few	TRBJ1-3	16	TGTGCCAGCAGCAATGGACAGGGACCTTCTGGAAACACCATATATTTT	CASSNGQGPSGNTIYF
TRBV10-3	TRBD1	NA	TRBJ2-1	17	TGTGCCATCAGAGGGGAGCTAGGGACAGCGAACTACAATGAGCAGTTCTTC	CAIRGELGTANYNEQFF